A selection of T cell receptor beta chains follows, all from one sample in a study of T cell repertoires in cytomegalovirus infection. Antigen specificity for these receptors is unknown. TCRdb reprocessed the reads via MiXCR and lists one record per CDR3 protein. The table includes a few hundred thousand distinct CDR3 sequences, about 35% detected once. The sequences come from cultured PBMCs, collected from culture after CMV antigen stimulation. Receptor source: a human donor in good health (CMV status not recorded). Some clones in this sample may be carry-over from other donors' samples. The CDR3 runs from the conserved cysteine through the conserved F or W. A D gene is named only where the DNA matches it firmly. Rows give clone size only sometimes, using once, few, many, or a class for an expanded clone.

>NA|TRBV12-3/TRBV12-4|TRBD1|TRBJ2-1|13
CASSQMGQGRPFF
TGTGCCAGCAGCCAGATGGGACAGGGAAGGCCGTTCTTC
>NA|TRBV2|NA|TRBJ2-1|13
CASILTSRDEQFF
TGTGCCAGCATATTGACTAGTCGCGATGAGCAGTTCTTC
>NA|TRBV4-3|NA|TRBJ2-3|13
CASSQARPDTQYF
TGCGCCAGCAGCCAAGCGCGCCCAGATACGCAGTATTTT
>few|TRBV7-8|NA|TRBJ1-3|17
CASSSPGTGVSGNTIYF
TGTGCCAGCAGCTCTCCCGGGACGGGCGTCTCTGGAAACACCATATATTTT
>NA|TRBV2|NA|TRBJ2-7|14
CASSDQVAAWEQYF
TGTGCCAGCAGTGATCAGGTAGCGGCGTGGGAGCAGTACTTC
>NA|TRBV4-1|NA|TRBJ1-1|14
CASSPINLNTEAFF
TGCGCCAGCAGCCCGATTAATCTGAACACTGAAGCTTTCTTT
>once|TRBV6-8|NA|TRBJ2-5|14
CASSYSRGVETQYF
TGTGCCAGCAGTTACTCTCGAGGCGTGGAGACCCAGTACTTC
>NA|TRBV4-1|TRBD2|TRBJ2-3|16
CASSSRLASPPDTQYF
TGCGCCAGCAGCTCCCGACTAGCGAGCCCCCCAGATACGCAGTATTTT
>once|TRBV20-1|NA|TRBJ1-1|11
CSASWQGIAFF
TGCAGTGCTAGCTGGCAGGGAATTGCTTTCTTT
>NA|TRBV28|TRBD1|TRBJ1-1|16
CASSLLQGVLNTEAFF
TGTGCCAGCAGTTTATTACAGGGGGTTCTGAACACTGAAGCTTTCTTT
>many|TRBV6-1|TRBD1|TRBJ2-3|17
CASSLGQGATSTDTQYF
TGTGCCAGCAGCTTAGGACAGGGGGCGACTAGCACAGATACGCAGTATTTT
>few|TRBV3-1|NA|TRBJ1-2|15
CASSQEVDRPYGYTF
TGTGCCAGCAGCCAAGAAGTAGACAGGCCCTATGGCTACACCTTC
>NA|TRBV19|NA|TRBJ2-1|15
CASSIGVVKSDEQFF
TGTGCCAGTAGTATAGGGGTTGTCAAGAGCGATGAGCAGTTCTTC
>NA|TRBV6-5|TRBD2|TRBJ2-5|15
CASSYGSGRKETQYF
TGTGCCAGCAGTTACGGGAGCGGGAGGAAGGAGACCCAGTACTTC
>few|TRBV6-2/TRBV6-3|NA|TRBJ1-1|12
CASLDWGTEAFF
TGTGCCAGCCTCGACTGGGGCACTGAAGCTTTCTTT
>NA|TRBV12-3/TRBV12-4|NA|TRBJ2-2|15
CASNPTRDLGGELFF
TGTGCCAGCAACCCGACACGGGATCTCGGCGGGGAGCTGTTTTTT
>NA|TRBV7-4|NA|TRBJ1-1|17
CASSPPGYRDMGTEAFF
TGTGCCAGCAGCCCCCCAGGGTACCGGGACATGGGGACTGAAGCTTTCTTT
>NA|TRBV6-5|NA|TRBJ1-1|15
CASSYSPYAGAEAFF
TGTGCCAGCAGTTACTCCCCCTATGCGGGGGCTGAAGCTTTCTTT
>NA|TRBV20-1|NA|TRBJ2-1|15
CSALVGALRANEQFF
TGCAGTGCTTTGGTGGGAGCGCTCCGTGCCAATGAGCAGTTCTTC
>few|TRBV7-9|NA|TRBJ1-2|14
CASSLEATHYGYTF
TGTGCCAGCAGCTTAGAGGCGACTCACTATGGCTACACCTTC
>NA|TRBV15|NA|TRBJ1-5|13
CATSRGQARPQHF
TGTGCCACCAGCAGAGGACAGGCCCGGCCCCAGCATTTT
>NA|TRBV12-3/TRBV12-4|TRBD1|TRBJ1-2|15
CASSPGGTGGLLYTF
TGTGCCAGCAGCCCTGGCGGGACAGGAGGCCTCCTTTACACCTTC
>few|TRBV6-2/TRBV6-3|NA|TRBJ1-2|13
CASSSAVGWGYTF
TGTGCCAGCAGTTCGGCGGTAGGCTGGGGCTACACCTTC
>NA|TRBV19|NA|TRBJ2-7|13
CASSAGAAYEQYF
TGTGCCAGTAGTGCAGGGGCCGCCTACGAGCAGTACTTC
>NA|TRBV7-2|TRBD1|TRBJ1-6|16
CASSLRPPRQGSPLHF
TGTGCCAGCAGCTTAAGGCCCCCCCGACAGGGTTCACCCCTCCACTTT
>NA|TRBV4-3|TRBD2|TRBJ2-2|16
CASSQAGLAVTGELFF
TGCGCCAGCAGCCAAGCGGGACTAGCGGTTACCGGGGAGCTGTTTTTT
>few|TRBV10-3|NA|TRBJ2-5|17
CATRRGQTGLAEGTQYF
TGTGCCACCAGAAGAGGACAGACCGGATTAGCGGAGGGGACCCAGTACTTC
>many|TRBV7-2|TRBD1|TRBJ1-1|14
CASSETGGFTEAFF
TGTGCCAGCAGCGAGACAGGGGGCTTCACTGAAGCTTTCTTT
>NA|TRBV20-1|TRBD2|TRBJ2-7|13
CSAQGLEAYEQYF
TGCAGTGCGCAAGGACTAGAAGCCTACGAGCAGTACTTC
>NA|TRBV6-2/TRBV6-3|NA|TRBJ2-7|16
CASSYSIIFGSGEQYF
TGTGCCAGCAGTTACTCGATCATTTTTGGGTCGGGCGAGCAGTACTTC
>NA|TRBV12-3/TRBV12-4|NA|TRBJ2-5|14
CASSHDRSQETQYF
TGTGCCAGCAGTCACGACAGATCCCAAGAGACCCAGTACTTC
>NA|TRBV6-1|NA|TRBJ1-4|15
CASSWLRSPNEKLFF
TGTGCCAGCAGTTGGCTGAGGTCCCCTAATGAAAAACTGTTTTTT
>NA|TRBV7-9|TRBD2|TRBJ2-5|17
CASSLNPLAEFQETQYF
TGTGCCAGCAGCTTAAACCCCCTAGCGGAGTTCCAAGAGACCCAGTACTTC
>NA|TRBV12-3/TRBV12-4|TRBD2|TRBJ2-7|14
CASSLLRLASEQYF
TGTGCCAGCAGTTTATTAAGACTAGCAAGCGAGCAGTACTTC
>NA|TRBV12-3/TRBV12-4|NA|TRBJ2-5|15
CASSFSTAGQETQYF
TGTGCCAGCAGTTTCAGCACCGCAGGGCAAGAGACCCAGTACTTC
>NA|TRBV19|TRBD2|TRBJ2-5|17
CASSIESRAGGRETQYF
TGTGCCAGTAGTATAGAGTCGCGAGCGGGAGGTCGAGAGACCCAGTACTTC
>NA|TRBV6-2/TRBV6-3|NA|TRBJ1-5|13
CASSDGPSVPQHF
TGTGCCAGCTCGGACGGGCCATCGGTACCCCAGCATTTT
>many|TRBV12-3/TRBV12-4|NA|TRBJ1-2|14
CASSTRGPGSGYTF
TGTGCCAGCTCCACCCGAGGTCCGGGTAGTGGCTACACCTTC
>few|TRBV4-2|NA|TRBJ2-7|15
CASSQDLQGRGEQYF
TGTGCCAGCAGCCAAGATCTACAGGGACGGGGCGAGCAGTACTTC
>NA|TRBV11-1|TRBD2|TRBJ2-5|17
CASSATPGSGLQETQYF
TGTGCCAGCAGCGCCACCCCCGGTAGCGGGCTCCAAGAGACCCAGTACTTC
>few|TRBV7-2|NA|TRBJ1-1|12
CASSSVGVEAFF
TGTGCCAGCAGCTCTGTGGGGGTTGAAGCTTTCTTT